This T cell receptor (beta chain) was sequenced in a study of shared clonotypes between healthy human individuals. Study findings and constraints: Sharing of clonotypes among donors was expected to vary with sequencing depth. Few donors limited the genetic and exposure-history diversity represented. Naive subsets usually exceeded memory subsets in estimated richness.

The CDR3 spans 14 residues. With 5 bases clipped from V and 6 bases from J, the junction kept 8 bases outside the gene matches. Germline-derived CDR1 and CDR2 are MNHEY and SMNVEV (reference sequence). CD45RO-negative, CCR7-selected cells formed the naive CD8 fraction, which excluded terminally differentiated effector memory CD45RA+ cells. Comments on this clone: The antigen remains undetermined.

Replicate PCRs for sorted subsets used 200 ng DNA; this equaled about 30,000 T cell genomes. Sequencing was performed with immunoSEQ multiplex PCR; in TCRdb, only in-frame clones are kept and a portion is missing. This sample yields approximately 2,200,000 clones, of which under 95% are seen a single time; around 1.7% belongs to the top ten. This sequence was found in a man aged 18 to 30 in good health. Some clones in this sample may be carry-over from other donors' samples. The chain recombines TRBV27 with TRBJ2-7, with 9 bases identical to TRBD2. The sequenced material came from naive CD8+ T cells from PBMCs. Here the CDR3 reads CASSPPGTSFEQYF. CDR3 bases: TGTGCCAGCAGTCCCCCCGGGACTAGCTTCGAGCAGTACTTC.